The next 15 T cell receptor beta chains were all read from a single sample in a study of cytomegalovirus exposure and HLA in healthy donors. Here immunoSEQ multiplex PCR was the method, and the copy in TCRdb shows in-frame clones only, minus some. The sample has 180,000 or so clones; approximately 89% are singletons. Material: PBMCs. These receptors were collected from a man younger than 45 in good health and CMV-seropositive.

In regard to this clone: Other DNA sequences of this sample code for an identical CDR3. The chain is built from TRBV5-4 and TRBJ1-1; D gene uncertain. The CDR3 is made up of 11 amino acids. CDR1 is SGHNT and CDR2 is YYREEE in the germline V gene (reference sequence). V was cut by 1 base and J by 2 bases, with 0 bases left in between. CDR3 DNA: TGTGCCAGCAGCTTGAACACTGAAGCTTTCTTT. Its protein product is CASSLNTEAFF.

The rearrangement uses TRBV7-6 and TRBJ2-5; D is ambiguous. V was trimmed by 1 base and J by 5 bases, leaving 5 bases between them. CDR3 length: 12 residues. The germline CDR1 and CDR2 sequences are SGHVS and FNYEAQ. In nucleotides, the CDR3 is TGTGCCAGCAGCTTAGTATCGGAGACCCAGTACTTC. Translated, it gives CASSLVSETQYF. Together with reference TRBV7-6 and TRBJ2-5, the CDR3 gives the full variable domain: GAGVSQSPRYKVTKRGQDVALRCDPISGHVSLYWYRQALGQGPEFLTYFNYEAQQDKSGLPNDRFSAERPEGSISTLTIQRTEQRDSAMYRCASSLVSETQYFGPGTRLLVL.

This chain uses TRBV4-1 with TRBJ2-3; D unresolved. Germline-derived CDR1 and CDR2 are MGHRA and YSYEKL. Trimming stripped 2 bases from V and 0 bases from J, with 18 bases between. The CDR3 spans 18 residues. CDR3 coding DNA: TGCGCCAGCAGCCAAAACCCTGGTTACGGATCTAGCACAGATACGCAGTATTTT. Its protein product is CASSQNPGYGSSTDTQYF.

The chain is built from TRBV6-1 and TRBJ1-1; unclear D gene. CDR3 length: 10 residues. Germline V gives CDR1 MNHNS, CDR2 SASEGT. Trimming left V 6 bases short and J 3 bases short, with 2 bases between. In DNA, the CDR3 is TGTGCCAGCAGATACACTGAAGCTTTCTTT. Residues: CASRYTEAFF.

This chain uses TRBV27 with TRBJ2-1, with 7 bases that match TRBD1. The CDR3 contains 14 residues. In germline, CDR1 is MNHEY, CDR2 SMNVEV (reference sequence). Trimming cost V 7 bases and J 4 bases; bases outside gene matches: 7. The CDR3 region has the DNA TGTGCCAGCAACCCGGGACAGACTTACAATGAGCAGTTCTTC. Amino acids: CASNPGQTYNEQFF.

This chain joins TRBV21-1 and TRBJ2-2. TRBV21-1 is an annotated pseudogene. This CDR3 contains 14 residues. The CDR3 here is CASSNKGGHGELFF. The CDR3 DNA sequence: TGTGCCAGCAGCAACAAAGGGGGGCACGGGGAGCTGTTTTTT.

This chain links TRBV7-9 with TRBJ2-7; D possibly corresponds to TRBD1 (5 bases). CDR3 length: 12 residues. The germline V gene has CDR1 SEHNR and CDR2 FQNEAQ (reference sequence). Trimming removed 5 bases at V and 7 bases at J, with 12 bases between. The CDR3 nucleotides are TGTGCCAGCAGCGGACAAGGGCCTGAGCAGTACTTC. Translating gives CASSGQGPEQYF.

This clone has a single count. The CDR3 protein is CAWSGGNSYNEQFF. CDR3 nucleotide sequence: TGTGCCTGGAGTGGAGGGAACTCCTACAATGAGCAGTTCTTC. The rearrangement uses TRBV30 and TRBJ2-1, with D maybe TRBD2 (5 bases). Germline CDR1 is GTSNPN and CDR2 is SVGIG (reference sequence). Deletions cut 1 base from V and 0 bases from J, with 7 bases between. The CDR3 is 14 amino acids.

This clone was counted only a few times. The genes are TRBV5-6 and TRBJ1-1; no clear D gene. The germline gives CDR1 SGHDT, CDR2 YYEEEE. There are 12 residues in the CDR3. V was shortened by 2 bases and J by 8 bases, with 10 bases between the two germline ends. The CDR3 region has the DNA TGTGCCAGCAGCTTACTCCGGACGGAAGCTTTCTTT. It is translated as CASSLLRTEAFF.

The chain uses TRBV9 and TRBJ1-2; possibly TRBD1 for D (6 bases). The CDR3 covers 15 residues. V was cut by 3 bases and J by 0 bases, with 12 bases left in between. Germline CDR1 is SGDLS and CDR2 is YYNGEE. The CDR3 DNA is TGTGCCAGCAGCGAGACAGGCCGTACTAACTATGGCTACACCTTC. Translation gives CASSETGRTNYGYTF. Using reference TRBV9 and TRBJ1-2 for the parts outside the CDR3, the full variable domain is DSGVTQTPKHLITATGQRVTLRCSPRSGDLSVYWYQQSLDQGLQFLIQYYNGEERAKGNILERFSAQQFPDLHSELNLSSLELGDSALYFCASSETGRTNYGYTFGSGTRLTVV.

The chain recombines TRBV18 with TRBJ2-7; tentatively, D is TRBD1 (7 bases). V was shortened by 2 bases and J by 2 bases, with 13 bases between the two germline ends. The length of the CDR3 is 15 residues. Per the germline V gene, CDR1 is KGHSH and CDR2 is LQKENI. CDR3 in amino acids: CASSPGGTVTYEQYF. As DNA, the CDR3 is TGTGCCAGCTCACCAGGCGGGACAGTCACCTACGAGCAGTACTTC.

This chain uses TRBV5-1 with TRBJ1-2; perhaps TRBD1 as D (5 bases). CDR1 is SGHRS, CDR2 YFSETQ, per germline. The V end lost 3 bases, the J end lost 4 bases, and 7 bases lay between the germline ends. CDR3 length equals 12 residues. CDR3 sequence: CASSSDSYGYTF. DNA for the CDR3: TGCGCCAGCAGCTCTGACAGCTATGGCTACACCTTC. Full variable domain (rest looked up from reference TRBV5-1 and TRBJ1-2): KAGVTQTPRYLIKTRGQQVTLSCSPISGHRSVSWYQQTPGQGLQFLFEYFSETQRNKGNFPGRFSGRQFSNSRSEMNVSTLELGDSALYLCASSSDSYGYTFGSGTRLTVV.

This chain links TRBV27 with TRBJ2-1; D possibly uses TRBD1 or TRBD2 (6 bases each). The CDR3 is made up of 17 amino acids. The V and J ends lost 3 bases and 0 bases respectively, with 15 bases between them. The germline V gene encodes CDR1 MNHEY and CDR2 SMNVEV (reference sequence). This chain's CDR3 is CASSFDRTGSSYNEQFF. The CDR3 DNA reads TGTGCCAGCAGTTTCGACAGGACCGGGAGCTCCTACAATGAGCAGTTCTTC.

The genes are TRBV9 and TRBJ2-2; TRBD2 is a possible D gene (5 bases). Germline assignment: CDR1 SGDLS and CDR2 YYNGEE. V shed 1 base and J shed 3 bases, with 10 bases lying between them. The CDR3 extends over 15 amino acids. The CDR3 DNA reads as TGTGCCAGCAGCGTACTAGCCGGGGACACCGGGGAGCTGTTTTTT. It is translated as CASSVLAGDTGELFF.

The V gene is TRBV2, the J gene TRBJ2-3; 15 bases line up with TRBD2. This CDR3 is 18 amino acids long. The V gene's germline CDR1 is SNHLY and CDR2 FYNNEI. V was clipped by 10 bases and J by 3 bases; unmatched bases: 14. The CDR3 is CATTGLAGGVVKTDTQYF. The DNA of the CDR3 is TGTGCCACCACGGGACTAGCGGGAGGAGTTGTGAAGACAGATACGCAGTATTTT. The complete variable domain, with remaining parts taken from reference TRBV2 and TRBJ2-3, reads EPEVTQTPSHQVTQMGQEVILRCVPISNHLYFYWYRQILGQKVEFLVSFYNNEISEKSEIFDDQFSVERPDGSNFTLKIRSTKLEDSAMYFCATTGLAGGVVKTDTQYFGPGTRLTVL.